Listed below are T cell receptor beta chains from one sample, sequenced in a study of technical replicates of blood from a few donors. Clones were read by immunoSEQ multiplex PCR, and TCRdb kept only the in-frame ones, dropping some. The sample includes 75,000 to 90,000 clones, around nine tenths of them seen just once. The source material was T cells isolated from PBMCs. These receptors were obtained from a human donor in good health. The CDR3 runs from the conserved cysteine through the conserved F or W. The D gene is left open where the match is weak. Clone size is shown for a subset of rows, as once, few, many or a class of expanded clone.

j_gene | d_gene | v_gene | abundance | CDR3aa | CDR3nt
TRBJ2-7 | NA | TRBV28 | once | CASSSRSGQYF | TGTGCCAGCAGTTCCCGGAGCGGGCAGTACTTC
TRBJ2-7 | TRBD1 | TRBV5-4 | NA | CASSLGQGSYEQYF | TGTGCCAGCAGCTTGGGACAGGGCTCCTACGAGCAGTACTTC
TRBJ1-5 | TRBD1 | TRBV5-1 | NA | CASSLGQGGQPQHF | TGCGCCAGCAGCCTGGGGCAGGGGGGTCAGCCCCAGCATTTT
TRBJ1-2 | NA | TRBV20-1 | NA | CSSYPGGGYTF | TGCAGCTCCTATCCCGGAGGGGGCTACACCTTC
TRBJ2-4 | NA | TRBV18 | NA | CASSPPQASAQYF | TGTGCCAGCTCACCACCCCAGGCCTCAGCCCAGTACTTC
TRBJ2-1 | NA | TRBV30 | NA | CAWSPHRALFNEQFF | TGTGCCTGGAGTCCCCACCGCGCCCTTTTCAATGAGCAGTTCTTC
TRBJ2-7 | TRBD1 | TRBV19 | NA | CASSIIRGLGQGATQSYEQYF | TGTGCCAGTAGTATAATCCGGGGACTGGGACAGGGGGCAACACAATCCTACGAGCAGTACTTC
TRBJ1-1 | TRBD1 | TRBV28 | NA | CASSPGQGGTEAFF | TGTGCCAGCAGCCCGGGACAGGGTGGCACTGAAGCTTTCTTT
TRBJ1-2 | NA | TRBV25-1 | NA | CASSEGGGSFNYGYTF | TGTGCCAGCAGTGAAGGGGGCGGCAGTTTCAACTATGGCTACACCTTC
TRBJ1-1 | NA | TRBV5-6 | NA | CASSLAYSTEAFF | TGTGCCAGCAGCTTGGCCTACAGCACTGAAGCTTTCTTT
TRBJ1-2 | TRBD1 | TRBV5-1 | NA | CASSAARTGDGYTF | TGCGCCAGCAGCGCGGCCCGGACAGGGGATGGCTACACCTTC
TRBJ2-3 | TRBD2 | TRBV27 | NA | CASSSTLAGGPYTQYF | TGTGCCAGCAGTTCTACACTAGCGGGAGGGCCCTATACGCAGTATTTT
TRBJ1-2 | TRBD1 | TRBV5-4 | once | CASSLGPRQGGYGYTF | TGTGCCAGCAGCTTGGGACCCCGACAGGGCGGCTATGGCTACACCTTC
TRBJ2-2 | NA | TRBV29-1 | NA | CSTRKGANTGELFF | TGCAGCACCCGAAAAGGGGCGAACACCGGGGAGCTGTTTTTT
TRBJ2-7 | NA | TRBV11-3 | NA | CASSLDGGSYEQYF | TGTGCCAGCAGCTTAGACGGGGGCTCCTACGAGCAGTACTTC
TRBJ2-3 | TRBD1 | TRBV5-1 | NA | CASSIRDRGSTDTQYF | TGCGCCAGCAGCATCCGGGACAGGGGAAGCACAGATACGCAGTATTTT
TRBJ1-3 | NA | TRBV5-4 | NA | CASSLLGAAPIYF | TGTGCCAGCAGCTTACTGGGGGCTGCCCCCATATATTTT
TRBJ2-7 | NA | TRBV7-2 | NA | CASASTYEQYF | TGTGCCAGCGCGTCCACCTACGAGCAGTACTTC
TRBJ1-1 | NA | TRBV5-1 | NA | CASSSPTDAEDTEAFF | TGCGCCAGCAGCTCCCCGACCGACGCGGAGGACACTGAAGCTTTCTTT
TRBJ2-7 | NA | TRBV7-2 | NA | CASSLGRGGLYEQYF | TGTGCCAGCAGCTTAGGGAGGGGTGGGCTCTACGAGCAGTACTTC
TRBJ2-5 | NA | TRBV9 | once | CASSGPRGGGLQETQYF | TGTGCCAGCAGCGGGCCCCGCGGAGGCGGCCTCCAAGAGACCCAGTACTTC
TRBJ2-7 | NA | TRBV6-1 | NA | CASSAYSYEQYF | TGTGCCAGCAGTGCCTACAGCTACGAGCAGTACTTC
TRBJ1-1 | NA | TRBV18 | NA | CASSPLQVDTEAFF | TGTGCCAGCTCACCTTTGCAGGTGGACACTGAAGCTTTCTTT
TRBJ2-3 | TRBD2 | TRBV6-4 | NA | CASSRLAGATDTQYF | TGTGCCAGCAGTCGACTAGCGGGGGCCACAGATACGCAGTATTTT
TRBJ1-3 | TRBD1 | TRBV7-9 | NA | CASTPLQGRNTIYF | TGTGCCAGCACCCCGCTACAGGGGAGAAACACCATATATTTT
TRBJ2-7 | NA | TRBV6-5 | NA | CASSRTGDEQYF | TGTGCCAGCAGCCGGACTGGGGACGAGCAGTACTTC
TRBJ1-1 | NA | TRBV19 | NA | CASSIEARSLNTEAFF | TGTGCCAGTAGTATAGAGGCGAGGAGCTTGAACACTGAAGCTTTCTTT
TRBJ1-5 | TRBD1 | TRBV5-1 | NA | CASSARTGNYSNQPQHF | TGCGCCAGCAGCGCAAGGACAGGGAATTATAGCAATCAGCCCCAGCATTTT
TRBJ2-1 | NA | TRBV6-5 | NA | CASREYNEQFF | TGTGCCAGCAGAGAGTACAATGAGCAGTTCTTC
TRBJ1-1 | TRBD1 | TRBV4-1 | NA | CASSPTGRFTEAFF | TGCGCCAGCAGCCCGACAGGGCGGTTCACTGAAGCTTTCTTT
TRBJ1-5 | NA | TRBV18 | few | CASSPLGWGDQPQHF | TGTGCCAGCTCACCATTGGGCTGGGGGGATCAGCCCCAGCATTTT
TRBJ2-5 | NA | TRBV9 | NA | CASSAGTYQETQYF | TGTGCCAGCAGCGCCGGGACTTACCAAGAGACCCAGTACTTC
TRBJ2-7 | NA | TRBV14 | NA | CASSTPYIYEQYF | TGTGCCAGCAGTACACCATATATCTACGAGCAGTACTTC
TRBJ2-2 | NA | TRBV7-9 | NA | CASSLVVGGRTGELFF | TGTGCCAGCAGCTTAGTTGTCGGGGGACGCACCGGGGAGCTGTTTTTT
TRBJ1-1 | NA | TRBV2 | few | CASSEQATNTEAFF | TGTGCCAGCAGTGAACAGGCTACTAACACTGAAGCTTTCTTT
TRBJ2-5 | NA | TRBV7-9 | NA | CASRSAAQETQYF | TGTGCCAGCAGGTCAGCGGCTCAAGAGACCCAGTACTTC
TRBJ2-7 | TRBD2 | TRBV27 | NA | CASTALASGSYEQYF | TGTGCCAGCACAGCTCTAGCTAGCGGGAGCTACGAGCAGTACTTC
TRBJ1-5 | NA | TRBV10-3 | NA | CAISDPTNYSNQPQHF | TGTGCCATCAGTGATCCCACAAACTATAGCAATCAGCCCCAGCATTTT
TRBJ2-1 | NA | TRBV5-4 | NA | CASSPSTGLGSYNEQFF | TGTGCCAGCAGCCCCTCGACAGGTCTGGGCTCCTACAATGAGCAGTTCTTC
TRBJ1-1 | TRBD1 | TRBV19 | NA | CASSRGFTEAFF | TGTGCCAGTAGCAGGGGGTTCACTGAAGCTTTCTTT
TRBJ2-1 | TRBD2 | TRBV2 | NA | CASSGRLAVSSYNEQFF | TGTGCCAGCAGTGGCCGACTAGCGGTTAGCTCCTACAATGAGCAGTTCTTC